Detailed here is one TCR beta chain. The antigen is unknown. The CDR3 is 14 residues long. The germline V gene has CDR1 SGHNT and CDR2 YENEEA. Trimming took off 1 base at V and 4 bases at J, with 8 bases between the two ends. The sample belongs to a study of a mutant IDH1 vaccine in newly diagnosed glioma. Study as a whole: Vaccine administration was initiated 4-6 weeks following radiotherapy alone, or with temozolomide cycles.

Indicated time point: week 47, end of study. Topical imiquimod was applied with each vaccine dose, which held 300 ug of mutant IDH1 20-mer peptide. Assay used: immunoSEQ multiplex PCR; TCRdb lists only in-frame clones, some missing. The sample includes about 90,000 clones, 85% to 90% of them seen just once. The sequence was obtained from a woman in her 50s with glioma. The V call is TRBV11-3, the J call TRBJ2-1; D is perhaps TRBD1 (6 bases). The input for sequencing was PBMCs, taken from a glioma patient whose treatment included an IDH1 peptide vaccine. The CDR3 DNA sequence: TGTGCCAGCAGCTTAGCAGGGGAGTACAATGAGCAGTTCTTC. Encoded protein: CASSLAGEYNEQFF. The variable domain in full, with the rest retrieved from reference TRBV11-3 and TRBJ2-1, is EAGVVQSPRYKIIEKKQPVAFWCNPISGHNTLYWYLQNLGQGPELLIRYENEEAVDDSQLPKDRFSAERLKGVDSTLKIQPAELGDSAVYLCASSLAGEYNEQFFGPGTRLTVL.